One T cell receptor beta chain is described in this entry. The data originate from a study of blood T cell repertoires in COVID-19. The assay was immunoSEQ multiplex PCR, and TCRdb's table has in-frame clones only and misses some. The data contain about 220,000 clones, approximately 80% of them singletons. The clonotype originates from a middle-aged man who had recovered from COVID-19. Sequencing input: peripheral blood.

The CDR3 sequence is CASSFGEPGGRNIQYF. The CDR3 DNA reads TGTGCCAGCAGCTTCGGGGAGCCGGGAGGCCGAAACATTCAGTACTTC. The gene calls are TRBV7-2 and TRBJ2-4; TRBD2 aligns across 7 bases. The germline V gene encodes CDR1 SGHTA and CDR2 FQGNSA. V shed 3 bases, J shed 6 bases, and the junction held 11 bases outside the gene matches. The CDR3 totals 16 residues.